The 32 T cell receptor beta chains below come from one sample, sequenced in a study of early T cells in non-severe SARS-CoV-2 infection. TCRdb recomputed calls from the 5' RACE reads with MiXCR, one row per CDR3 protein. Here the sample spans roughly 60,000 distinct CDR3 sequences, 6.5% to 8.5% being singletons. The sequencing input was whole blood. Source of these receptors: an adult who was a healthcare worker with PCR-confirmed SARS-CoV-2 infection or an uninfected control (not recorded which).

This clonotype was detected a few times. This sequence joins TRBV18 and TRBJ2-4, with D uncertain. This CDR3 is built from 14 residues. The germline V gene has CDR1 KGHSH and CDR2 LQKENI. Trimming cost V 3 bases and J 3 bases, with 9 bases left between them. The CDR3 protein is CASSPPGLKNIQYF. The CDR3 DNA reads as TGTGCCAGCTCACCCCCGGGCCTCAAAAACATTCAGTACTTC.

This clonotype has a handful of counts. The chain recombines TRBV5-1 with TRBJ2-2; 8 positions match TRBD1. The CDR3 extends over 15 amino acids. Unmatched junction bases numbered 3, after V lost 1 base and J lost 4 bases. Per germline, CDR1 SGHRS and CDR2 YFSETQ. The CDR3: CASSLRQGTTGELFF. The CDR3 region has the DNA TGCGCCAGCAGCTTGAGACAGGGGACCACCGGGGAGCTGTTTTTT.

The V and J genes are TRBV7-3 and TRBJ2-3; the match to TRBD2 covers 8 bases. After removal of 3 bases from V and 0 bases from J, the junction contained 5 bases not matched to a gene. The CDR3 runs to 16 residues. Germline V gene lookup returns CDR1 SGHTA and CDR2 FQGTGA. The CDR3 reads CASSLLAGTSTDTQYF. The CDR3 coding sequence is TGTGCCAGCAGCTTGCTAGCGGGTACTAGCACAGATACGCAGTATTTT. Complete variable domain (other parts from reference TRBV7-3 and TRBJ2-3): GAGVSQTPSNKVTEKGKYVELRCDPISGHTALYWYRQSLGQGPEFLIYFQGTGAADDSGLPNDRFFAVRPEGSVSTLKIQRTERGDSAVYLCASSLLAGTSTDTQYFGPGTRLTVL.

This clonotype was counted a few times. V and J are TRBV12-3 or TRBV12-4 and TRBJ2-1; D uncertain. The CDR3 runs to 13 residues. Deletions cut 6 bases from V and 5 bases from J, with 11 bases between. CDR3 protein: CASSQTVHNEQFF. CDR3 DNA: TGTGCCAGCAGCCAAACAGTGCACAATGAGCAGTTCTTC.

The sample holds many counts of this clonotype. The chain combines TRBV6-2 or TRBV6-3 with TRBJ2-1, with 8 bases identical to TRBD1. Germline values: CDR1 MNHEY, CDR2 SVGEGT. The V and J ends lost 6 bases and 3 bases, in that order; junction bases with no gene match: 4. The CDR3 covers 14 residues. The CDR3, as DNA: TGTGCCAGCAGCCCCGGGACAGGCTACAATGAGCAGTTCTTC. Translated, it gives CASSPGTGYNEQFF.

There are many counts of this clonotype. CDR3 in amino acids: CASSLTGFTDTQYF. Written as DNA, the CDR3 is TGTGCCAGCAGCTTGACTGGATTCACAGATACGCAGTATTTT. This rearrangement joins TRBV7-2 to TRBJ2-3, with D hard to call. The germline gives CDR1 SGHTA, CDR2 FQGNSA. Trimming cost V 3 bases and J 2 bases, with 9 bases left between them. CDR3 length equals 14 residues.

This clonotype showed up many times. J is TRBJ2-3 and V is TRBV11-2; D is uncertain. The CDR3 consists of 15 residues. CDR1 and CDR2 (germline): SGHAT, FQNNGV. Deletions cut 1 base from V and 5 bases from J, with 13 bases between. DNA of the CDR3: TGTGCCAGCAGCTTAGCGCTGCCCGGCAAAGATACGCAGTATTTT. It yields the protein CASSLALPGKDTQYF.

This clonotype was counted ten times or more. V usage is TRBV3-1 and J usage is TRBJ2-1; 7 bases line up with TRBD2. The germline gives CDR1 LGHDT, CDR2 YNNKEL (reference sequence). The CDR3 is 15 residues long. J gave up 9 bases and V 0 bases, and 8 bases lay outside the gene matches. The CDR3 DNA reads as TGTGCCAGCAGCCAAGATTGGGCTAGCGGTATTGAGCAGTTCTTC. Amino acids: CASSQDWASGIEQFF.

This clonotype occurred many times. Here the CDR3 DNA reads TGTGCCAGCAGCTTCAGTGAAAAACTGTTTTTT. It yields the protein CASSFSEKLFF. The rearrangement uses TRBV7-9 and TRBJ1-4, with no clear D. V was trimmed by 3 bases and J by 7 bases, leaving 3 bases between them. Germline V gene lookup returns CDR1 SEHNR and CDR2 FQNEAQ (reference sequence). This CDR3 is built from 11 residues. The full variable domain, in which reference TRBV7-9 and TRBJ1-4 provide the parts outside the CDR3, is DTGVSQNPRHKITKRGQNVTFRCDPISEHNRLYWYRQTLGQGPEFLTYFQNEAQLEKSRLLSDRFSAERPKGSFSTLEIQRTEQGDSAMYLCASSFSEKLFFGSGTQLSVL.

This clonotype has at least ten counts. V is TRBV3-1 and J is TRBJ2-7; TRBD1 matches 7 bases. The germline CDR1 and CDR2 sequences are LGHDT and YNNKEL (reference sequence). The CDR3 contains 15 residues. V gave up 6 bases and J gave up 1 base; unmatched junction bases: 9. The CDR3 DNA sequence: TGTGCCAGCAGTCAGACAGGGTTTGCGTCCTACGAGCAGTACTTC. As protein: CASSQTGFASYEQYF.

This clonotype was recorded at least ten times. This sequence joins TRBV28 and TRBJ2-7; the match to TRBD1 covers 11 bases. The germline gives CDR1 MDHEN, CDR2 SYDVKM. This CDR3 is 15 amino acids long. The trim removed 2 bases at V and 2 bases at J, leaving 2 bases unmatched. The CDR3 loop is CASSLMGQGAYEQYF. CDR3 nucleotides: TGTGCCAGCAGTTTAATGGGACAGGGGGCCTACGAGCAGTACTTC.

This clonotype was seen at least ten times. The chain is built from TRBV7-2 and TRBJ1-2; no reliable D call. The CDR3 spans 13 residues. The germline V gene encodes CDR1 SGHTA and CDR2 FQGNSA. The V end lost 1 base, the J end lost 4 bases, and 7 bases lay between the germline ends. CDR3 coding DNA: TGTGCCAGCAGCTTAGTCTCGTCCTATGGCTACACCTTC. Its translation is CASSLVSSYGYTF.

This clonotype was recorded many times. The chain carries TRBV9 and TRBJ2-3; maybe TRBD1 (6 bases). V was trimmed by 4 bases and J by 4 bases, leaving 16 bases between them. This CDR3 spans 15 amino acids. Germline-derived CDR1 and CDR2 are SGDLS and YYNGEE. The CDR3 spells CASSLITAGADTQYF. CDR3 bases: TGTGCCAGCAGCTTGATCACGGCAGGGGCAGATACGCAGTATTTT. Full variable domain (missing parts from reference TRBV9 and TRBJ2-3): DSGVTQTPKHLITATGQRVTLRCSPRSGDLSVYWYQQSLDQGLQFLIQYYNGEERAKGNILERFSAQQFPDLHSELNLSSLELGDSALYFCASSLITAGADTQYFGPGTRLTVL.

This clonotype came up a few times. This chain uses TRBV11-1 with TRBJ2-2; TRBD2 is a possible D gene (5 bases). The CDR3 totals 14 residues. The V gene lost 2 bases and the J gene lost 5 bases, with 9 bases spanning the gap. The germline V gene has CDR1 SGHAT and CDR2 FQDESV (reference sequence). The CDR3 DNA reads as TGTGCCAGCAGCTTAAGGCGGGCGACCGGGGAGCTGTTTTTT. Its translation is CASSLRRATGELFF.

This clonotype occurred many times. This chain connects TRBV10-3 to TRBJ1-4, with D uncertain. The CDR3 spans 12 residues. Germline V CDR1 and CDR2: ENHRY, SYGVKD. V was trimmed by 0 bases and J by 8 bases, leaving 4 bases between them. The CDR3 DNA reads TGTGCCATCAGTGAGTCGTTAGAAAAACTGTTTTTT. This codes for CAISESLEKLFF.

In this sample, this clonotype turned up many times. CDR3 region: CASSLFGSKSSYNEQFF. CDR3 bases: TGTGCCAGCAGCTTATTTGGGTCTAAAAGCTCCTACAATGAGCAGTTCTTC. The rearrangement uses TRBV7-3 and TRBJ2-1; D remains ambiguous. V lost 2 bases to trimming and J lost 0 bases, with 14 bases between them. In germline, CDR1 is SGHTA, CDR2 FQGTGA. This CDR3 is 17 amino acids long.

V and J are TRBV2 and TRBJ2-7, with 7 nucleotides matching TRBD1. The CDR3 extends over 14 amino acids. Unmatched junction bases numbered 7, after V lost 4 bases and J lost 4 bases. Per germline, CDR1 SNHLY and CDR2 FYNNEI. The DNA of the CDR3 is TGTGCCAGCAGTGGCCGGGACAGCCTGTACGAGCAGTACTTC. Protein sequence: CASSGRDSLYEQYF.

This clonotype occurred many times. This chain uses TRBV20-1 with TRBJ1-3; D perhaps matches TRBD1 (6 bases). The CDR3 extends over 15 amino acids. V gave up 0 bases and J gave up 6 bases, with 15 bases separating them. The germline V gene has CDR1 DFQATT and CDR2 SNEGSKA (reference sequence). The CDR3 DNA is TGCAGTGCTAGAGATCGCAGGGGAGGGGAAAACACCATATATTTT. Amino acids: CSARDRRGGENTIYF.

This clonotype was counted at least ten times. The chain couples TRBV7-2 to TRBJ2-1, with unresolved D. CDR1 SGHTA and CDR2 FQGNSA come from the germline V gene. The length of the CDR3 is 12 residues. V dropped 1 base and J dropped 7 bases, with 5 bases sitting between them. Here the CDR3 reads CASSLVGNEQFF. The CDR3 nucleotides are TGTGCCAGCAGCTTAGTAGGAAATGAGCAGTTCTTC.

This clonotype came up many times. In DNA form, the CDR3 reads TGTGCCGGAACTAGCGGGAGGGACAATGAGCAGTTCTTC. This sequence encodes CAGTSGRDNEQFF. The chain employs TRBV30 and TRBJ2-1; 13 bases fit TRBD2. Per germline, CDR1 GTSNPN and CDR2 SVGIG (reference sequence). The V gene end was trimmed by 8 bases and the J gene end by 5 bases; junction bases not matched to a gene: 3. The CDR3 is 13 amino acids.

The table lists this clonotype with many counts. J is TRBJ1-5 and V is TRBV19; D is possibly TRBD1 (5 bases). The CDR3 runs to 15 residues. Trimming removed 2 bases from V and 4 bases from J, with 12 bases in between. From germline, CDR1 is LNHDA and CDR2 SQIVND (reference sequence). CDR3 amino acids: CASSIRGAGNQPQHF. The CDR3 DNA follows: TGTGCCAGTAGTATACGAGGGGCTGGAAATCAGCCCCAGCATTTT.

The chain is built from TRBV30 and TRBJ1-5; D may be TRBD1 (6 bases). The CDR3 runs 18 residues. The germline gives CDR1 GTSNPN, CDR2 SVGIG (reference sequence). V gave up 0 bases and J gave up 0 bases, with 18 bases separating them. This CDR3 is CAWSVGGLAFYSNQPQHF. CDR3 nucleotide sequence: TGTGCCTGGAGTGTAGGGGGGCTCGCTTTCTATAGCAATCAGCCCCAGCATTTT.

This rearrangement joins TRBV20-1 to TRBJ2-3; TRBD2 matches 7 bases. J lost 0 bases, V lost 0 bases, and 9 bases had no gene match. Germline lookup yields CDR1 DFQATT and CDR2 SNEGSKA (reference sequence). The CDR3 is 17 residues long. DNA of the CDR3: TGCAGTGCTAGAGATTTCACGGTTAGCGGGAGCACAGATACGCAGTATTTT. It encodes CSARDFTVSGSTDTQYF.

This clonotype was recorded at least ten times. V gene TRBV25-1 combines with J gene TRBJ2-5; D is unresolved. The CDR3 has 13 residues. Germline V gene data show CDR1 as MGHDK and CDR2 as SYGVNS. The V end was cut by 6 bases, the J end by 3 bases, with 11 bases between. The CDR3 protein is CASRAVGKETQYF. The CDR3 DNA reads as TGTGCCAGCAGGGCCGTGGGCAAAGAGACCCAGTACTTC.

V and J are TRBV14 and TRBJ2-1; no reliable D call. Per the germline V gene, CDR1 is SGHDN and CDR2 is FVKESK. V lost 3 bases and J 3 bases, leaving 15 bases between the germline ends. The CDR3 spans 16 residues. The CDR3 sequence is CASSHQVQLLYNEQFF. The CDR3 DNA reads TGTGCCAGCAGCCACCAGGTACAGCTACTCTACAATGAGCAGTTCTTC.

This clonotype came up a few times. The V gene is TRBV5-1, the J gene TRBJ1-5, with D possibly being TRBD1 (6 bases). The CDR3 is made up of 15 amino acids. Germline assignment: CDR1 SGHRS and CDR2 YFSETQ. Trimming pared 0 bases from V and 4 bases from J, leaving 11 bases between. The DNA for the CDR3 is TGCGCCAGCAGCTTGGCGGGGCAGGGGAATCAGCCCCAGCATTTT. Protein sequence: CASSLAGQGNQPQHF. The complete variable domain, with remaining parts taken from reference TRBV5-1 and TRBJ1-5, reads KAGVTQTPRYLIKTRGQQVTLSCSPISGHRSVSWYQQTPGQGLQFLFEYFSETQRNKGNFPGRFSGRQFSNSRSEMNVSTLELGDSALYLCASSLAGQGNQPQHFGDGTRLSIL.

This clonotype is medium-sized within its sample. This rearrangement joins TRBV2 to TRBJ2-3, with 8 bases aligning to TRBD1. The CDR3 length is 15 residues. Trimming at V came to 5 bases and at J to 6 bases, leaving 10 bases not matched to a gene. Germline CDR1 is SNHLY and CDR2 is FYNNEI. This CDR3 reads CASSLQGARGDTQYF. In nucleotides, the CDR3 is TGTGCCAGCAGTCTGCAGGGGGCGAGGGGGGATACGCAGTATTTT.

A few counts support this clonotype. The rearrangement links TRBV29-1 to TRBJ2-7; the match to TRBD2 covers 9 bases. CDR1 and CDR2 (germline): SQVTM, ANQGSEA. This CDR3 is 13 amino acids long. Losses at the gene ends were 8 bases for V and 2 bases for J; bases not matched to a gene: 7. Written as DNA, the CDR3 is TGCAGCACCAGACTAGCGGAAACCTACGAGCAGTACTTC. Residues: CSTRLAETYEQYF.

This chain links TRBV5-1 with TRBJ1-1; perhaps TRBD1 as D (6 bases). CDR1 is SGHRS and CDR2 is YFSETQ in the germline V gene. The CDR3 sequence is 13 residues long. Trimming pared 3 bases from V and 4 bases from J, leaving 10 bases between. CDR3 protein: CASSSQGGTEAFF. DNA of the CDR3: TGCGCCAGCAGCTCACAGGGCGGCACTGAAGCTTTCTTT.

This clonotype was seen many times. The chain uses TRBV7-9 and TRBJ2-2, with 8 bases matching TRBD2. The CDR3 is 14 amino acids. Losses at the gene ends were 8 bases for V and 7 bases for J; bases not matched to a gene: 9. Looked up from germline, CDR1 is SEHNR and CDR2 is FQNEAQ (reference sequence). The CDR3 protein is CASCDGGVSGELFF. As DNA, the CDR3 is TGTGCCAGCTGCGACGGGGGGGTCAGCGGGGAGCTGTTTTTT.

This clonotype has a count of ten or more. The rearrangement uses TRBV5-1 and TRBJ2-3; 14 bases fit TRBD2. The V and J ends lost 4 bases and 5 bases, in that order; junction bases with no gene match: 6. The CDR3 contains 16 residues. Germline CDR1 reads SGHRS; CDR2 reads YFSETQ. The CDR3 DNA reads TGCGCCAGCAGCACACCGGGACTAGCGGGAGTAGATACGCAGTATTTT. Protein: CASSTPGLAGVDTQYF.

CDR3 residues: CASSQETRASYEQYF. The CDR3 nucleotides are TGTGCCAGCAGCCAAGAGACTAGAGCCTCCTACGAGCAGTACTTC. The rearrangement uses TRBV4-2 and TRBJ2-7; possible D gene TRBD2, 6 bases. Germline V gene sequence: CDR1 LGHNA, CDR2 YNFKEQ. There are 15 residues in the CDR3. V was clipped by 0 bases and J by 0 bases, with 9 bases between them.